Listed here are 6 T cell receptor beta chains from one sample, sequenced in a study of regulatory T cells in long-lasting Graves disease. The time point was: newly diagnosed GD, antithyroid drugs for less than 3 months. The TCR library was made from RNA that had been extracted from PBMCs in TRIzol. To make TCR beta libraries, researchers used iRepertoire HTBI primers and Arm-PCR of CDR3 regions. One entry per CDR3 protein results from TCRdb running MiXCR on the multiplex PCR reads. The sample has roughly 430,000 distinct CDR3 sequences, 16% seen once. The sample was also reused in another study, on T cells in Graves' hyperthyroidism and ophthalmopathy.

The material was peripheral blood mononuclear cells (PBMCs), obtained at new diagnosis, from a patient treated with antithyroid drugs. The receptors were gathered from a woman in her twenties or thirties with Graves disease.

This clonotype was observed at least ten times. The chain couples TRBV20-1 to TRBJ2-3; a weak D match, TRBD2 (5 bases). This CDR3 region has 14 residues. Trimming removed 3 bases from V and 1 base from J, with 11 bases in between. From germline, CDR1 is DFQATT and CDR2 SNEGSKA (reference sequence). The CDR3 DNA is TGCAGTGCTAGGAAGGGAGACGGCACAGATACGCAGTATTTT. It is translated as CSARKGDGTDTQYF.

The CDR3 reads CASGRGQGEQFF. The CDR3 region has the DNA TGTGCCAGCGGGCGGGGACAGGGGGAGCAGTTCTTC. J is TRBJ2-1 and V is TRBV6-1; TRBD1 matches 10 bases. Trimming took 8 bases from V and 10 from J; bases not matched to a gene: 5. Germline assignment: CDR1 MNHNS and CDR2 SASEGT. CDR3 length: 12 residues.

This clonotype showed up many times. The V gene is TRBV5-8, the J gene TRBJ2-7; D is unclear. V was shortened by 0 bases and J by 6 bases, with 7 bases between the two germline ends. The CDR3 totals 12 residues. CDR1 and CDR2 from the germline V gene are SGHTS and YDEGEE. The CDR3, as DNA: TGTGCCAGCAGCTTGGGGCCGAGCGAGCAGTACTTC. It is translated as CASSLGPSEQYF. Together with reference TRBV5-8 and TRBJ2-7, the CDR3 gives the full variable domain: EAGVTQSPTHLIKTRGQQATLRCSPISGHTSVYWYQQALGLGLQFLLWYDEGEERNRGNFPPRFSGRQFPNYSSELNVNALELEDSALYLCASSLGPSEQYFGPGTRLTVT.

This clonotype was seen more than once but under ten times. The CDR3, as DNA: TGTGCCATCACCAATGCCCCCGACAGTTCTTATGGCTACACCTTC. Protein: CAITNAPDSSYGYTF. The rearrangement joins TRBV10-3 to TRBJ1-2, with D maybe TRBD1 (5 bases). Germline V gene lookup returns CDR1 ENHRY and CDR2 SYGVKD. V was trimmed by 7 bases and J by 5 bases, leaving 20 bases between them. The CDR3 consists of 15 residues.

The genes are TRBV7-2 and TRBJ1-6; no clear D. Trimming removed 1 base from V and 0 bases from J, with 7 bases in between. Germline-derived CDR1 and CDR2 are SGHTA and FQGNSA. CDR3 size: 16 residues. CDR3 nucleotides: TGTGCCAGCAGCTTAGAGTTTAGCTCCTATAATTCACCCCTCCACTTT. Translating it yields CASSLEFSSYNSPLHF. The full variable domain, completed using reference TRBV7-2 and TRBJ1-6, is GAGVSQSPSNKVTEKGKDVELRCDPISGHTALYWYRQSLGQGLEFLIYFQGNSAPDKSGLPSDRFSAERTGGSVSTLTIQRTQQEDSAVYLCASSLEFSSYNSPLHFGNGTRLTVT.

Many counts were recorded for this clonotype. The rearrangement uses TRBV30 and TRBJ1-2, with 8 bases fitting TRBD1. The CDR3 runs to 14 residues. The ends lost 2 bases at V and 7 bases at J; junction bases unmatched: 9. The germline V gene has CDR1 GTSNPN and CDR2 SVGIG (reference sequence). Here the CDR3 DNA reads TGTGCCTGGAGTCTAATAGGGACAGGTTTTGGCTACACCTTC. Protein: CAWSLIGTGFGYTF.